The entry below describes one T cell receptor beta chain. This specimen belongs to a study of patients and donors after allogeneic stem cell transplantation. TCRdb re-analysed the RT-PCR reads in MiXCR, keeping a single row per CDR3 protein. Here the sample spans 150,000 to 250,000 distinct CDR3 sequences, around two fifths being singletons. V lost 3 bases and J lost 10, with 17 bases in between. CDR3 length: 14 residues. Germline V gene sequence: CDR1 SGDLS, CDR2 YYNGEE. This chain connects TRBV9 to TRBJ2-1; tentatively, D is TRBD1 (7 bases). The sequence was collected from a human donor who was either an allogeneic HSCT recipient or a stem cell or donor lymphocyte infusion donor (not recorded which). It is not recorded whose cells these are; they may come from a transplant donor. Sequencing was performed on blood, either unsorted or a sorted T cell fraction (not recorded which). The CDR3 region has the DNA TGTGCCAGCAGCGGAAGGGGGCGGGAATGGGAGCAGTTCTTC. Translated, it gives CASSGRGREWEQFF.